Included here is one TCR beta chain sequence, with context. Its antigen is unidentified. Between 2014 and 2017, patients underwent resection in Japan or China. Each case's diagnosis was confirmed by two pathologists on H&E. The V gene lost 1 base and the J gene lost 6 bases, with 10 bases spanning the gap. The CDR3 covers 14 residues. Germline CDR1 and CDR2: SGHRS and YFSETQ. Method: immunoSEQ multiplex PCR; TCRdb's copy keeps in-frame clones and lacks some. The sample lists thousands of clones, about 85% occurring once. This record belongs to a study of immune evolution from preneoplasia to lung adenocarcinoma. General study results and limits: Clonality was highest in normal lung, lower in later-stage lesions apparently. Normal lung had the highest top T cell clone frequencies.

This TCR was recovered from a person aged 70 to 79 with lung adenocarcinoma. Sequencing input: FFPE adjacent normal lung tissue. The V gene is TRBV5-1, the J gene TRBJ1-4, with D perhaps matching TRBD1 (6 bases). CDR3 protein: CASSLRPGDEKLFF. CDR3 nucleotides: TGCGCCAGCAGCTTGAGGCCAGGGGATGAAAAACTGTTTTTT.